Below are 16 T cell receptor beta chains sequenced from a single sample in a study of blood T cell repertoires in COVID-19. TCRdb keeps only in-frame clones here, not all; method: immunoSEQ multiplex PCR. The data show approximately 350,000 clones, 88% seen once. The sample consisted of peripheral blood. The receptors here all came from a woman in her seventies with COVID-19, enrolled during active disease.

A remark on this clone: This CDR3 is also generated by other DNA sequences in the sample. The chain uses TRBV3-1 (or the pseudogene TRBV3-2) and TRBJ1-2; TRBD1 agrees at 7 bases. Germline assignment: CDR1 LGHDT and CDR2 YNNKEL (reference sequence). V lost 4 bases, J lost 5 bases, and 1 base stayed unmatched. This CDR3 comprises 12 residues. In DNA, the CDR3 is TGTGCCAGCAGCCCAGGGGGGTATGGCTACACCTTC. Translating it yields CASSPGGYGYTF.

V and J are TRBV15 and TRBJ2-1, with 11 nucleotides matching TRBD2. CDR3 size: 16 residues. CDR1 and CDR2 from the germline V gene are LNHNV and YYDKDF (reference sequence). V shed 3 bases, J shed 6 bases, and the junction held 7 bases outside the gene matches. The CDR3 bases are TGTGCCACCAGCAGGGCTATAGCGGGGGGGATCAATGAGCAGTTCTTC. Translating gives CATSRAIAGGINEQFF.

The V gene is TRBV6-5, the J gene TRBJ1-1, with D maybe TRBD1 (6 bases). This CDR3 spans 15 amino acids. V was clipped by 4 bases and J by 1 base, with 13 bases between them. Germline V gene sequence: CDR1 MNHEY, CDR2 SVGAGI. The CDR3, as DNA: TGTGCCAGCAGTTCTAACAGGGATGGGAACACTGAAGCTTTCTTT. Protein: CASSSNRDGNTEAFF.

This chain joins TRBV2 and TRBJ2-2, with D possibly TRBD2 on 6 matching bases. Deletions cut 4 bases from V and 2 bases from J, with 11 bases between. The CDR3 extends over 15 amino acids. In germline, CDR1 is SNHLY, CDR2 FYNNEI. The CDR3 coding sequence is TGTGCCAGCAGTGGAGTAGCGGCTAACACCGGGGAGCTGTTTTTT. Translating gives CASSGVAANTGELFF.

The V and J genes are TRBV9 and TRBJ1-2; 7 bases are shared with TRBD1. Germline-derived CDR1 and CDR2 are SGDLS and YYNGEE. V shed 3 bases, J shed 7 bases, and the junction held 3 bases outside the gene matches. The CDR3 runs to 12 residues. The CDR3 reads CASSGQGGGYTF. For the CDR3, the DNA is TGTGCCAGCAGCGGACAGGGAGGTGGCTACACCTTC. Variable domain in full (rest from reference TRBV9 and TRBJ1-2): DSGVTQTPKHLITATGQRVTLRCSPRSGDLSVYWYQQSLDQGLQFLIQYYNGEERAKGNILERFSAQQFPDLHSELNLSSLELGDSALYFCASSGQGGGYTFGSGTRLTVV.

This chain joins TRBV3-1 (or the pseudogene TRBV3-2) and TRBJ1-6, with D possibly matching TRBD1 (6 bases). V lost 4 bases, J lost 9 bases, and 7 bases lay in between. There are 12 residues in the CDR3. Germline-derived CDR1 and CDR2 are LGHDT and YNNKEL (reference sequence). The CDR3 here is CASSLRGSPLHF. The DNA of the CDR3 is TGTGCCAGCAGCCTCAGGGGTTCACCCCTCCACTTT.

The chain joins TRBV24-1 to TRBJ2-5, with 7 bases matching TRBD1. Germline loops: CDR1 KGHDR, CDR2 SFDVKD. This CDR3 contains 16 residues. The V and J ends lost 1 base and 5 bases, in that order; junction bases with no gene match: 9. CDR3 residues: CATSDFTRGKLETQYF. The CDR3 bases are TGTGCCACCAGTGATTTCACCAGGGGGAAATTGGAGACCCAGTACTTC.

The CDR3 is CASSQVRNEQYF. CDR3 bases: TGCGCCAGCAGCCAAGTGAGGAACGAGCAGTACTTC. This sequence joins TRBV4-1 and TRBJ2-7; D is unclear. The V end was cut by 1 base, the J end by 5 bases, with 6 bases between. This CDR3 region has 12 residues. Germline CDR1 reads MGHRA; CDR2 reads YSYEKL.

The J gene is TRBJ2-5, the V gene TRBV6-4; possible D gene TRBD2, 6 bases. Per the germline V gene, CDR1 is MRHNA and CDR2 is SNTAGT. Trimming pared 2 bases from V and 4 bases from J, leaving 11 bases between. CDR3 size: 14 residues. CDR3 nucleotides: TGTGCCAGCAGTGACCCTCGCGGGGTAGAGACCCAGTACTTC. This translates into CASSDPRGVETQYF.

The CDR3 nucleotides read TGTGCTAGTGGCCTCCTGGGGGGAGAGACCCAGTACTTC. Residues: CASGLLGGETQYF. The chain joins TRBV12-5 to TRBJ2-5, with D maybe TRBD2 (6 bases). V lost 6 bases, J lost 4 bases, and 12 bases lay in between. Germline assignment: CDR1 LGHNT and CDR2 FRNRAP. The CDR3 runs 13 residues.

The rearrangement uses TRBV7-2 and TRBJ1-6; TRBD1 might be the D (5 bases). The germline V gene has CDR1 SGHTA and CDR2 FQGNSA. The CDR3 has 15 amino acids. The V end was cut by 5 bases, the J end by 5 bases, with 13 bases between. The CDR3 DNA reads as TGTGCCAGCAGCCCCCGGGGGGTTGATAATTCACCCCTCCACTTT. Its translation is CASSPRGVDNSPLHF.

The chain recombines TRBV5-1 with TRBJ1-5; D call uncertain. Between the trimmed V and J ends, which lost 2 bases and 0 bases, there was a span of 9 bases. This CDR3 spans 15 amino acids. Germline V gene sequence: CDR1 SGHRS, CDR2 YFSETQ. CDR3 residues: CASSFGEGSNQPQHF. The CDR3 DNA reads TGCGCCAGCAGCTTTGGGGAGGGTAGCAATCAGCCCCAGCATTTT.

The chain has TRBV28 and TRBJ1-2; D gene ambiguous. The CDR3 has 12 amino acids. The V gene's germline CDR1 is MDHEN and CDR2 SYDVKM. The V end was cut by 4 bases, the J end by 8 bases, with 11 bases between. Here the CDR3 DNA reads TGTGCCAGCAGTTCAGGCCCTGGGGGCTACACCTTC. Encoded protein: CASSSGPGGYTF.

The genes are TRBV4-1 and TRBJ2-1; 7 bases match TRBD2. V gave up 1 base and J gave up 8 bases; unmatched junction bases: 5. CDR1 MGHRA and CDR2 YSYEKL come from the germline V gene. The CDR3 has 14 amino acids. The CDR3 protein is CASSQVGGIDEQFF. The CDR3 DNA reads TGCGCCAGCAGCCAAGTCGGGGGGATCGATGAGCAGTTCTTC.

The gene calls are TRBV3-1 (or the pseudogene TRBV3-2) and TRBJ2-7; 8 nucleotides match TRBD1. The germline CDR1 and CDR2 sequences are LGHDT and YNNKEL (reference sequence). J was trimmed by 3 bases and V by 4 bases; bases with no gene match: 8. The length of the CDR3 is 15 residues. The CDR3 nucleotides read TGTGCCAGCAGCCTCGCACCCGGACAGGGCTACGAGCAGTACTTC. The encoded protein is CASSLAPGQGYEQYF.

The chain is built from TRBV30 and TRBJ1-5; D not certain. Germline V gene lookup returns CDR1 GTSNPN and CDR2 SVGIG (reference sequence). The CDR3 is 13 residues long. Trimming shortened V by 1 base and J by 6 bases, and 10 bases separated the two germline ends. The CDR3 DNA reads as TGTGCCTGGAGTGCGGCGGGGAGTCAGCCCCAGCATTTT. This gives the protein CAWSAAGSQPQHF. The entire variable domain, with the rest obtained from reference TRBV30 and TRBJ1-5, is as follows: SQTIHQWPATLVQPVGSPLSLECTVEGTSNPNLYWYRQAAGRGLQLLFYSVGIGQISSEVPQNLSASRPQDRQFILSSKKLLLSDSGFYLCAWSAAGSQPQHFGDGTRLSIL.